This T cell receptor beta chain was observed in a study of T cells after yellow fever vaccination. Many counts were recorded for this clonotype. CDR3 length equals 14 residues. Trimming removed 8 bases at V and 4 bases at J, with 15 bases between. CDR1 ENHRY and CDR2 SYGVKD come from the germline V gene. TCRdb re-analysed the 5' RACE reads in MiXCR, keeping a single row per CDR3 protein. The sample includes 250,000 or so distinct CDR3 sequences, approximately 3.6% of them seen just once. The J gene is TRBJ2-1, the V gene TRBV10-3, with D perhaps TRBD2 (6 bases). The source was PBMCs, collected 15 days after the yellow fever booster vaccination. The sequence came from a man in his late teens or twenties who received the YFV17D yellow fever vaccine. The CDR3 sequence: CAIGTGTPYNEQFF. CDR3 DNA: TGTGCCATCGGAACCGGGACTCCATACAATGAGCAGTTCTTC.